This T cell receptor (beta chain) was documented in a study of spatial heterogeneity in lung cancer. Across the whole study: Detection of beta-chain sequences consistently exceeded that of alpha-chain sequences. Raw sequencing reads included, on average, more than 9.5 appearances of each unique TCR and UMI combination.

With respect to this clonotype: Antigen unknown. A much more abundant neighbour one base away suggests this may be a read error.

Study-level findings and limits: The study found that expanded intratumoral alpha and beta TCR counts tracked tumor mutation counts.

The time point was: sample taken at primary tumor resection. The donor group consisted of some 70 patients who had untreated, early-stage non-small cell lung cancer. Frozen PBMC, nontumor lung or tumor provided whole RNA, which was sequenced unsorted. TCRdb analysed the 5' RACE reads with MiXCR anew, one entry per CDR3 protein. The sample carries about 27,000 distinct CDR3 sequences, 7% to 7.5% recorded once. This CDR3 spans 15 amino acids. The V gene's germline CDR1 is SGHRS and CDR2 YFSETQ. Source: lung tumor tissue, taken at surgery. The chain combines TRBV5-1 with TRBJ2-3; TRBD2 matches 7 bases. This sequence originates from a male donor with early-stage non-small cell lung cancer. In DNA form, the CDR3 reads TGCGCCAGCAGCTATGTCCCGACTAGCACAGATACGCAGAATTTT. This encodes CASSYVPTSTDTQNF.